Below, 18 T cell receptor beta chains from the same sample are listed, as sequenced in a study of blood T cell repertoires in COVID-19. The repertoire was sequenced with immunoSEQ multiplex PCR; TCRdb's copy has only in-frame clones and lacks some. The repertoire has some 90,000 clones, approximately 86% of them found once; the top ten carry 1.2%. Sequenced sample: peripheral blood. These receptors all stem from an older man with active or convalescent COVID-19.

The chain combines TRBV6-5 with TRBJ1-5, with a tentative D call TRBD1 (5 bases). The CDR3 is made up of 11 amino acids. Trimming removed 11 bases from V and 4 bases from J, with 9 bases in between. The germline V gene encodes CDR1 MNHEY and CDR2 SVGAGI. The CDR3 loop is CAVRDNQPQHF. The CDR3 DNA follows: TGTGCCGTCAGGGATAATCAGCCCCAGCATTTT.

This chain connects TRBV19 to TRBJ2-4, with D possibly being TRBD2 (6 bases). Trimming cost V 6 bases and J 3 bases, with 12 bases left between them. The CDR3 is 14 amino acids. Germline-derived CDR1 and CDR2 are LNHDA and SQIVND (reference sequence). Here the CDR3 reads CASSSPGDKNIQYF. The CDR3 DNA reads TGTGCCAGTAGCTCACCGGGAGACAAAAACATTCAGTACTTC.

The chain combines TRBV2 with TRBJ1-1; D unresolved. Germline V gene lookup returns CDR1 SNHLY and CDR2 FYNNEI. V lost 7 bases and J lost 3, with 12 bases in between. This CDR3 has 13 residues. The CDR3 loop reads CASTRDYDTEAFF. CDR3 DNA: TGTGCCAGCACTCGGGATTATGACACTGAAGCTTTCTTT.

This clone appeared a single time. This chain connects TRBV4-2 to TRBJ2-7; 9 nucleotides align to TRBD1. The CDR3 covers 17 residues. The V segment lost 4 bases and the J segment 0 bases; nucleotides outside the gene matches: 10. In germline, CDR1 is LGHNA, CDR2 YNFKEQ. In nucleotides, the CDR3 is TGTGCCAGCAGCCCCCTCTCCGGACAGGGGAGCTCCTACGAGCAGTACTTC. This codes for CASSPLSGQGSSYEQYF.

The CDR3: CASSLHSGGTYEQYF. The CDR3 coding sequence is TGTGCCAGCAGCTTGCATAGCGGAGGGACCTACGAGCAGTACTTC. The chain combines TRBV5-4 with TRBJ2-7; perhaps TRBD2 as D (6 bases). The CDR3 has 15 residues. Germline V CDR1 and CDR2: SGHNT, YYREEE (reference sequence). V gave up 1 base and J gave up 2 bases, with 13 bases separating them.

The genes are TRBV28 and TRBJ1-1, with D possibly TRBD1 on 6 matching bases. The V gene's germline CDR1 is MDHEN and CDR2 SYDVKM. CDR3 length: 15 residues. V dropped 5 bases and J dropped 1 base, with 14 bases sitting between them. The CDR3 DNA reads TGTGCCAGCAGTCCCTGGGGGCTGGGGAACACTGAAGCTTTCTTT. Protein product: CASSPWGLGNTEAFF.

This clone was found once. The genes are TRBV7-6 and TRBJ1-1, with D perhaps matching TRBD1 (6 bases). V gave up 1 base and J gave up 3 bases, with 6 bases separating them. Germline V gene lookup returns CDR1 SGHVS and CDR2 FNYEAQ. The CDR3 has 13 amino acids. The CDR3 sequence is CASSLGGHTEAFF. For the CDR3, the DNA is TGTGCCAGCAGCTTAGGGGGGCACACTGAAGCTTTCTTT.

The chain employs TRBV11-2 and TRBJ1-6; D ambiguous. V lost 1 base and J 13 bases, leaving 14 bases between the germline ends. CDR3 size: 14 residues. Germline CDR1 SGHAT, CDR2 FQNNGV. CDR3 sequence reads: CASSLVVRGGPLHF. In nucleotides, the CDR3 is TGTGCCAGCAGCTTAGTGGTCAGAGGTGGCCCCCTCCACTTT. Full variable domain (remainder filled in from reference TRBV11-2 and TRBJ1-6): EAGVAQSPRYKIIEKRQSVAFWCNPISGHATLYWYQQILGQGPKLLIQFQNNGVVDDSQLPKDRFSAERLKGVDSTLKIQPAKLEDSAVYLCASSLVVRGGPLHFGNGTRLTVT.

In DNA, the CDR3 is TGTGCCAGCAGCTTAAGAACAGGGAACTCCTACGAGCAGTACTTC. Encoded protein: CASSLRTGNSYEQYF. The V gene is TRBV11-2, the J gene TRBJ2-7; tentatively, D is TRBD1 (6 bases). CDR3 size: 15 residues. Germline CDR1 reads SGHAT; CDR2 reads FQNNGV. Trimming took 2 bases from V and 0 from J, leaving 11 bases between them.

The chain couples TRBV3-1 (or the pseudogene TRBV3-2) to TRBJ1-4, with D maybe TRBD1 (5 bases). Germline V gives CDR1 LGHDT, CDR2 YNNKEL (reference sequence). The V and J ends lost 0 bases and 7 bases respectively, with 15 bases between them. This CDR3 spans 16 amino acids. The CDR3 coding sequence is TGTGCCAGCAGCCAAGAGGTAGGCAGGGCGCGTGAAAAACTGTTTTTT. The encoded protein is CASSQEVGRAREKLFF.

The rearrangement links TRBV5-1 to TRBJ2-1; weak D call: TRBD2 (6 bases). This CDR3 spans 15 amino acids. Germline V gene data show CDR1 as SGHRS and CDR2 as YFSETQ. Trimming pared 1 base from V and 7 bases from J, leaving 15 bases between. For the CDR3, the DNA is TGCGCCAGCAGCTTGTCATACGGGAGTTTAAATGAGCAGTTCTTC. Translated, it gives CASSLSYGSLNEQFF.

The chain employs TRBV30 and TRBJ1-1, with 8 nucleotides matching TRBD1. V lost 5 bases to trimming and J lost 4 bases; unmatched junction nucleotides: 6. This CDR3 region has 13 residues. CDR1 and CDR2 from the germline V gene are GTSNPN and SVGIG (reference sequence). Written as DNA, the CDR3 is TGTGCCTGGGGACAGGGTATCAGCACTGAAGCTTTCTTT. This codes for CAWGQGISTEAFF.

This clone has only a few counts. The rearrangement joins TRBV7-3 to TRBJ2-7; D possibly corresponds to TRBD2 (6 bases). The CDR3 contains 14 residues. V gave up 4 bases and J gave up 7 bases, with 17 bases separating them. CDR1 and CDR2 from the germline V gene are SGHTA and FQGTGA. The CDR3 sequence: CASSSLARAGEQYF. CDR3 DNA sequence: TGTGCCAGCAGCTCCCTGGCCAGGGCGGGGGAGCAGTACTTC.

This chain uses TRBV5-1 with TRBJ2-1; 10 bases agree with TRBD2. The CDR3 length is 16 residues. Trimming removed 3 bases from V and 6 bases from J; junction bases left unmatched: 9. Germline V CDR1 and CDR2: SGHRS, YFSETQ. DNA of the CDR3: TGCGCCAGCAGCTCGTCAGCCCTAGCGGGAGTCAATGAGCAGTTCTTC. This codes for CASSSSALAGVNEQFF. Full variable domain (outside the CDR3, taken from reference TRBV5-1 and TRBJ2-1): KAGVTQTPRYLIKTRGQQVTLSCSPISGHRSVSWYQQTPGQGLQFLFEYFSETQRNKGNFPGRFSGRQFSNSRSEMNVSTLELGDSALYLCASSSSALAGVNEQFFGPGTRLTVL.

This clone was picked up one time. The rearrangement links TRBV27 to TRBJ1-5; 10 bases are shared with TRBD1. Germline assignment: CDR1 MNHEY and CDR2 SMNVEV (reference sequence). Germline trimming cut 6 bases from V and 2 bases from J; bases unmatched to any gene: 10. This CDR3 region has 17 residues. CDR3 protein: CASRDGTGAGGNQPQHF. CDR3 coding DNA: TGTGCCAGCAGGGATGGGACAGGGGCAGGGGGCAATCAGCCCCAGCATTTT.

This rearrangement joins TRBV2 to TRBJ1-1; no reliable D call. The germline gives CDR1 SNHLY, CDR2 FYNNEI. The CDR3 covers 14 residues. Trimming took 6 bases from V and 5 from J, leaving 16 bases between them. The CDR3: CASSWTGRETEAFF. CDR3 nucleotides: TGTGCCAGCAGCTGGACCGGGAGAGAGACTGAAGCTTTCTTT.

J is TRBJ2-7 and V is TRBV6-5, with a possible D match to TRBD1 (6 bases). Germline V gene data show CDR1 as MNHEY and CDR2 as SVGAGI. This CDR3 contains 14 residues. V was pared by 6 bases and J by 5 bases, with 17 bases between. The CDR3 protein is CASRPQGYNNEQYF. As DNA, the CDR3 is TGTGCCAGCAGACCACAGGGATATAACAACGAGCAGTACTTC.

This clone was found once. The chain has TRBV5-1 and TRBJ1-2, with D unresolved. V dropped 0 bases and J dropped 4 bases, with 13 bases sitting between them. CDR1 is SGHRS, CDR2 YFSETQ, per germline. The CDR3 has 15 amino acids. Here the CDR3 reads CASSLDSQKSYGYTF. The CDR3 coding sequence is TGCGCCAGCAGCTTGGACTCGCAAAAGAGCTATGGCTACACCTTC.